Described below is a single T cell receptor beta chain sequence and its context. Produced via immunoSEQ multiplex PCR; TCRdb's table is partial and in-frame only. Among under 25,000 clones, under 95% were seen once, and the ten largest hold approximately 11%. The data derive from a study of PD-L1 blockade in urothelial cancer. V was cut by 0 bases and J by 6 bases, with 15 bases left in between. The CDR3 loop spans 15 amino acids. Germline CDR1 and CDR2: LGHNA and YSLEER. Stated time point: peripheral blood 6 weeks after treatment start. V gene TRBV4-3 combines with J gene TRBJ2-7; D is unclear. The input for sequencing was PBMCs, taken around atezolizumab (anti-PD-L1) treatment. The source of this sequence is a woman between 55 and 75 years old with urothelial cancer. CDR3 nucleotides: TGCGCCAGCAGCCAAGAGTTACACCTCCCGGGCGAGCAGTACTTC. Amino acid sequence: CASSQELHLPGEQYF.